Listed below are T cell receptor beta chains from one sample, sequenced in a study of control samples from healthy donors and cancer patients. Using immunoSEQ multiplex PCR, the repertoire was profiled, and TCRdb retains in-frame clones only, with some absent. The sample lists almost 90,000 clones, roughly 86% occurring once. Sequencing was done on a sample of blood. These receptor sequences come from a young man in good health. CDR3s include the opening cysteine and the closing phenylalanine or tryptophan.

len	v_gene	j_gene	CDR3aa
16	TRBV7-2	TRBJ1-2	CASSLSPRGKGSGYTF
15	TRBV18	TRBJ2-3	CASSPDGGAGDTQYF
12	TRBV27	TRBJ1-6	CASSISGSPLHF
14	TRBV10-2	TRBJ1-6	CASSVTGVGSPLHF
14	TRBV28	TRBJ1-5	CASSLRGTNQPQHF
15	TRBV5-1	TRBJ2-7	CASSWGLGVGYEQYF
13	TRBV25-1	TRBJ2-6	CASSEPGANVLTF
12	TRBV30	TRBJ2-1	CAWTPQGGEQFF
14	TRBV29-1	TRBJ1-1	CSVSTGAGDTEAFF
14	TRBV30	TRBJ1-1	CAWSLQGAYTEAFF
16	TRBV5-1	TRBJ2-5	CASSWTSGGVRETQYF
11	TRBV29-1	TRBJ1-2	CSGGPGDGYTF
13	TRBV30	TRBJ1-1	CAWSGIGGTEAFF
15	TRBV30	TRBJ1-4	CAWSVQTGRSEKLFF
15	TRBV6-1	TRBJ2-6	CASSELTAGANVLTF
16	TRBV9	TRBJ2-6	CASSGTGADGANVLTF
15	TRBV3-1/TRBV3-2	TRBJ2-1	CASSPGLAPDNEQFF
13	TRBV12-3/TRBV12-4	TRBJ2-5	CASGSRGVETQYF
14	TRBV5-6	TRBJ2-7	CASSFRDRVGEQYF
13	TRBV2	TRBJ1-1	CAGGRPENTEAFF
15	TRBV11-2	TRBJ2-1	CASSRGLADYNEQFF
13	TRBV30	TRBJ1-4	CAWTGEGNEKLFF
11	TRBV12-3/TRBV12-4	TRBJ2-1	CASTLQNEQFF
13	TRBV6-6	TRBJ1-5	CASSGGLDQPQHF
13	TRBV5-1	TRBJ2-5	CASSLVSPETQYF
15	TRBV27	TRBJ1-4	CASSPRYGGKEKLFF
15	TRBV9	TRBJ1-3	CASSGLGTGRNTIYF
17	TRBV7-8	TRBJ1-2	CASSSRSRGTRDYGYTF
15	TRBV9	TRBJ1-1	CASSAGGDGDTEAFF
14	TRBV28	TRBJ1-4	CASSQRQGGEKLFF
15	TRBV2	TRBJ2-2	CASRGQGADTGELFF
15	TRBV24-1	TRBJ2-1	CATSDTGTPLNEQFF
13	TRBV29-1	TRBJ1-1	CSVDRAMNTEAFF
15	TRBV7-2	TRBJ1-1	CASSFDSLTNTEAFF
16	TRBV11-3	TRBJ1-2	CASSLVRGRTGDGYTF
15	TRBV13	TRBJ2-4	CASSASLLAKNIQYF
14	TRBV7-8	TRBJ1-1	CASSPDRFNTEAFF
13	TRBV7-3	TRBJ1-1	CASSSQRGTEAFF
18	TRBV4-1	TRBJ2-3	CASSRLTSGGADPDTQYF
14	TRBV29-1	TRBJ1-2	CSATKGQGNDGYTF
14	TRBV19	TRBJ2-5	CASSIGGFGETQYF
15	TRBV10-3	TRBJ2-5	CAISRDRGYQETQYF
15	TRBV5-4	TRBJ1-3	CASSYKGGSGNTIYF
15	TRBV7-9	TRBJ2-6	CASSLGQTGANVLTF
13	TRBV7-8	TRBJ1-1	CASSFTENTEAFF
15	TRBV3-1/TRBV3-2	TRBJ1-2	CASSQVQGVGGGYTF
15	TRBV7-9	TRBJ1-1	CASSLGGRGPTEAFF
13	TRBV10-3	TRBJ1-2	CAISGDRVYGYTF
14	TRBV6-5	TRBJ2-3	CASSRDRATDTQYF
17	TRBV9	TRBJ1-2	CASSRQGANLGGYGYTF
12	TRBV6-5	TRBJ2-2	CASRSWAGELFF
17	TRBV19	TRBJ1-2	CASSQWWPLKANYGYTF
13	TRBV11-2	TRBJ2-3	CASSFLLTDTQYF